The 5 T cell receptor beta chains below were found in one sample sequenced in a study of tumor and adjacent non-tumor tissue in lung cancer. TCRbeta libraries were built with three rounds of nested PCR, modified from ARM-PCR. MiXCR, run by TCRdb on the multiplex PCR reads, gives a single entry per CDR3 protein. Among 100,000 to 120,000 distinct CDR3 sequences listed, under 90% were seen once. This sample's RNA came from whole unsorted tissue. Sequencing input: lung tumor tissue. These receptors originate from a man between 70 and 80 years old with non-small cell lung cancer.

On this clonotype itself: Without the conserved terminal phenylalanine or tryptophan, this CDR3 likely stems from a read error. This chain uses TRBV11-2 with TRBJ2-1; D perhaps matches TRBD2 (6 bases). Germline V gene sequence: CDR1 SGHAT, CDR2 FQNNGV. This CDR3 has 18 residues. V gave up 5 bases and J gave up 2 bases, with 22 bases separating them. The CDR3 region is CASSMHVRDWAPYNEQFL. Written as DNA, the CDR3 is TGTGCCAGCAGCATGCATGTGCGGGACTGGGCCCCCTACAATGAGCAGTTCCTC.

About this clonotype: The conserved closing phenylalanine or tryptophan is absent in this CDR3, likely reflecting a read error. CDR3 nucleotides: TGTGCCAGCAGTTTGTGGGACAGGGTCTACGAGCAGTACATC. Translating gives CASSLWDRVYEQYI. The rearrangement joins TRBV12-3 or TRBV12-4 to TRBJ2-7; 9 bases line up with TRBD1. V was pared by 3 bases and J by 3 bases, with 3 bases of the junction left unmatched. There are 14 residues in the CDR3.

About this clonotype: Without the conserved terminal phenylalanine or tryptophan, this CDR3 likely stems from a read error. No DNA is shown, since the ends of the CDR3 on it are uncertain; the CDR3 is the one TCRdb lists. The chain combines TRBV6-1 with TRBJ1-1; the table gives TRBD1 as D, unverified against the DNA. Per germline, CDR1 MNHNS and CDR2 SASEGT. With termini counted, the CDR3 has 14 amino acids. This chain's CDR3 is CASSVGGINTKAFL.

The CDR3: CVISVGMNTEAFF. The CDR3 nucleotides are TGTGTCATCAGCGTGGGCATGAACACTGAAGCTTTCTTT. J is TRBJ1-1 and V is TRBV5-5; D not resolved. This CDR3 spans 13 amino acids. Germline V gene sequence: CDR1 SGHKS, CDR2 YYEKEE (reference sequence). The whole variable domain, filled in from reference TRBV5-5 and TRBJ1-1, reads DAGVTQSPTHLIKTRGQQVTLRCSPISGHKSVSWYQQVLGQGPQFIFQYYEKEERGRGNFPDRFSARQFPNYSSELNVNALLLGDSALYLCVISVGMNTEAFFGQGTRLTVV.

On this clonotype: A read error may produce the germline difference seen at one junction end. The chain links TRBV12-3 or TRBV12-4 to TRBJ2-6; D perhaps matches TRBD1 (5 bases). This CDR3 has 14 amino acids. CDR3 coding DNA: TGTGCCAGCATCATATCATCTGGGGCCAACGCCCTGACTTTC. This codes for CASIISSGANALTF.